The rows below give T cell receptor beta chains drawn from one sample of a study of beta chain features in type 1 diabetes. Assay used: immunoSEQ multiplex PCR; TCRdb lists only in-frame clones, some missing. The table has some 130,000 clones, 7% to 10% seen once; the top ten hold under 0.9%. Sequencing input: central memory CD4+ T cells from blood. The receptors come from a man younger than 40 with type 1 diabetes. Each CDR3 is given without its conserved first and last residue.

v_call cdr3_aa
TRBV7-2 ASSAGLAFDEQF
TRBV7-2 ASSLGGTQY
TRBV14 ASSPLGTDTQY
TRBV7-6 ASSLMSGENSYEQY
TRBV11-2 ASSPAGVTDTQY
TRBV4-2 ASSQEIAAGNEQF
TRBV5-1 ASRDTFQETQY
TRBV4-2 ASSQDLGFLTEKLF
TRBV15 ATSRDSGSYNEQF
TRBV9 ASSVEQGLHYNTQY
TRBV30 AWRRGGLANYGYT
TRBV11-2 ASSLGRGSNYEQY
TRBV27 ASSLVGDSPLH
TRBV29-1 SVRKTGMAEAF